The T cell receptor beta chain under discussion was sequenced for a study of blood T cell repertoires in COVID-19. CDR3 length equals 15 residues. CDR1 and CDR2 from the germline V gene are SGHRS and YFSETQ. V was shortened by 4 bases and J by 0 bases, with 11 bases between the two germline ends. Profiling relied on immunoSEQ multiplex PCR, and the TCRdb table lists in-frame clones only, not all of them. This table has some 250,000 clones, 86% appearing once. This chain joins TRBV5-1 and TRBJ2-4; D possibly corresponds to TRBD1 (6 bases). The source is a woman aged 25 to 39 who had recovered from COVID-19. The sequenced sample was peripheral blood. The CDR3 nucleotides read TGCGCCAGCAGCCCTGGGACATTAGCCAAAAACATTCAGTACTTC. The encoded protein is CASSPGTLAKNIQYF.